The 7 T cell receptor beta chains given below trace back to one sample, sequenced in a study of human T cells and chemical hapten exposure. TCRdb reprocessed the RACE reads with MiXCR, giving one entry per CDR3 protein. There are some 70,000 distinct CDR3 sequences in the sample; approximately 29% occur only once, and 8.9% lies in the top ten. Time point in this sample: patch test 1, 2 weeks after DPC sensitization. The treatment: therapeutic diphenylcyclopropenone sensitization with weekly scalp DPC. The sample in question was whole blood, obtained in connection with sensitization to the hapten diphenylcyclopropenone (DPC). The receptors stem from a middle-aged man with alopecia areata. Some clones in this sample may be carry-over from other donors' samples.

Comments on this clonotype: One junction end does not reproduce the germline sequence, and a read error may be involved. The chain combines TRBV2 with TRBJ1-4; D is unclear. The V gene's germline CDR1 is SNHLY and CDR2 FYNNEI. The CDR3 is made up of 11 amino acids. The CDR3 loop is CASRTLEKLLF. CDR3 nucleotide sequence: TGTGCCAGCAGGACCTTGGAAAAACTGCTTTTT.

The chain has TRBV6-2 or TRBV6-3 and TRBJ2-7, with D perhaps matching TRBD2 (6 bases). The germline V gene encodes CDR1 MNHEY and CDR2 SVGEGT. The V gene lost 4 bases and the J gene lost 3 bases, with 10 bases spanning the gap. This CDR3 comprises 13 residues. Written as DNA, the CDR3 is TGTGCCAGCAGTTGGCTAGCGAACTACGAGCAGTACTTC. Protein sequence: CASSWLANYEQYF.

The chain has TRBV10-2 and TRBJ1-3; no reliable D call. The CDR3 consists of 14 residues. Trimming took 3 bases from V and 2 from J, leaving 8 bases between them. Germline V gene data show CDR1 as WSHSY and CDR2 as SAAADI. The CDR3 DNA is TGCGCCAGCAGTGAAGGAGCGGCTGGAAACACCATATATTTT. This encodes CASSEGAAGNTIYF.

V usage is TRBV18 and J usage is TRBJ2-5; TRBD2 matches 7 bases. Germline values: CDR1 KGHSH, CDR2 LQKENI. The CDR3 has 15 amino acids. Trimming at V came to 0 bases and at J to 5 bases, leaving 6 bases not matched to a gene. Here the CDR3 DNA reads TGTGCCAGCTCACCACCAGGCGGGAGAGGGGAGACCCAGTACTTC. Its protein is CASSPPGGRGETQYF.

Only a few counts were recorded for this clonotype. The V and J genes are TRBV20-1 and TRBJ2-2, with 7 bases matching TRBD2. The CDR3 is made up of 14 amino acids. Losses at the gene ends were 2 bases for V and 5 bases for J; bases not matched to a gene: 5. Per germline, CDR1 DFQATT and CDR2 SNEGSKA (reference sequence). The CDR3 nucleotides read TGCAGTGCTAGACCGGGAGGTATAACCGGGGAGCTGTTTTTT. As protein: CSARPGGITGELFF.

This clonotype came up many times. The chain is built from TRBV3-1 and TRBJ2-1, with TRBD2 identical over 14 bases. The germline gives CDR1 LGHDT, CDR2 YNNKEL (reference sequence). V trimming: 5 bases; J trimming: 7 bases; junction bases outside the gene matches: 4. The CDR3 spans 15 residues. In DNA, the CDR3 is TGTGCCAGCAGCTCCGGGACTAGCGGGAGAAATGAGCAGTTCTTC. This sequence encodes CASSSGTSGRNEQFF.

Only a few counts were recorded for this clonotype. This chain joins TRBV5-1 and TRBJ2-7, with D possibly TRBD2 on 5 matching bases. Trimming pared 3 bases from V and 4 bases from J, leaving 11 bases between. Germline CDR1 reads SGHRS; CDR2 reads YFSETQ. The CDR3 consists of 13 residues. This CDR3 reads CASSYEGKYEQYF. DNA of the CDR3: TGCGCCAGCAGCTATGAGGGAAAGTACGAGCAGTACTTC.